This T cell receptor (beta chain) was sequenced during a study of blood T cell repertoires in COVID-19. Study details: The study drew acute and convalescent COVID-19 samples from the United States, Italy and Spain. PBMCs, B-cell-depleted T cells, or T cells provided the cDNA or gDNA that made up the material.

The CDR3 spans 16 residues. The authors' processing: Counts of nucleated cells, estimated from reference gene primer amplification, were obtained. Using immunoSEQ multiplex PCR, the repertoire was profiled, and TCRdb retains in-frame clones only, with some absent. V and J calls and clone size are as listed in that table; D and trimming were resolved from the DNA. The sample has roughly 200,000 clones; just under 80% are singletons. The specimen sequenced was peripheral blood. The sequence was collected from a man between 65 and 80 years old with active or convalescent COVID-19. The chain links TRBV21-1 to TRBJ1-1; the listed D gene, TRBD1, was not tested against the DNA. TRBV21-1 is an annotated pseudogene. CDR3: CASSLYMSGENTEAFF. For the CDR3, the DNA is TGTGCCAGCAGCCTTTACATGTCAGGGGAGAACACTGAAGCTTTCTTT.